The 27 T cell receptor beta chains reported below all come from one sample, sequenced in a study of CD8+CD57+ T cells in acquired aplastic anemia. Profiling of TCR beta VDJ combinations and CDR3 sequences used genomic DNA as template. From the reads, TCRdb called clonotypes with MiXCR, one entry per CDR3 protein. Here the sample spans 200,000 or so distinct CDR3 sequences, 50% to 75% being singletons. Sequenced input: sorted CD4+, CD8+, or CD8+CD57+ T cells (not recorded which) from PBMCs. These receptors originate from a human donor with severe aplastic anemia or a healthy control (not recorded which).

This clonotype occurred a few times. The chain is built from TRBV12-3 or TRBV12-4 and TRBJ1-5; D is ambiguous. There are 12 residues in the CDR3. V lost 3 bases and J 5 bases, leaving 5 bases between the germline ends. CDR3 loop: CASSLAHQPQHF. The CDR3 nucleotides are TGTGCCAGCAGTTTGGCCCATCAGCCCCAGCATTTT.

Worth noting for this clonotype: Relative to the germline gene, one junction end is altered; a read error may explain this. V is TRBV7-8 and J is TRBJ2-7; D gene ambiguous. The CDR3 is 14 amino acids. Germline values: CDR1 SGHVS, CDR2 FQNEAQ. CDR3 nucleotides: TGTGCCAGCAGCCCCGAGAGACGCTCCTACGAGCAGCACTTC. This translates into CASSPERRSYEQHF. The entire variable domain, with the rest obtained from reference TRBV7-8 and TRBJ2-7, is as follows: GAGVSQSPRYKVAKRGQDVALRCDPISGHVSLFWYQQALGQGPEFLTYFQNEAQLDKSGLPSDRFFAERPEGSVSTLKIQRTQQEDSAVYLCASSPERRSYEQHFGPGTRLTVT.

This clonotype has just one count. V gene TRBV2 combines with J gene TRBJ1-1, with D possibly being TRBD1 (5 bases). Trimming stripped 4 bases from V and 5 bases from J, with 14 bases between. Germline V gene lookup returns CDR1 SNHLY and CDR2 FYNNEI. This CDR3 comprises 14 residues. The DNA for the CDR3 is TGTGCCAGCAGTGGACAGTTTAGAGGGACTGAAGCTTTCTTT. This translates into CASSGQFRGTEAFF.

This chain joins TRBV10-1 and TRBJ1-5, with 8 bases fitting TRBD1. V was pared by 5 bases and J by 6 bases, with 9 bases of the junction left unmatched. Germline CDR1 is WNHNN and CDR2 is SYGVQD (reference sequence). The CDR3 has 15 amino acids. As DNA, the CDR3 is TGCGCCAGCAGTACTACCGGGACAGGTCGTCAGCCCCAGCATTTT. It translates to CASSTTGTGRQPQHF.

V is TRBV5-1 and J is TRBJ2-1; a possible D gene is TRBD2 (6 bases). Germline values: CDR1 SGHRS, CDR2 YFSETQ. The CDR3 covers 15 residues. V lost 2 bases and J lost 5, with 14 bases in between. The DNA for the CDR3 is TGCGCCAGCAGCTTACGACTAGTACTTCACAATGAGCAGTTCTTC. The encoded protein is CASSLRLVLHNEQFF.

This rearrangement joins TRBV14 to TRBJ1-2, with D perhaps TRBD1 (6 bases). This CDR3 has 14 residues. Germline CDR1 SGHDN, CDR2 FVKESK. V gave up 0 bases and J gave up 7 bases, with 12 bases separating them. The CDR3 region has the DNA TGTGCCAGCAGCCAAGATCGGGTAGGGGGTGGCTACACCTTC. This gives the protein CASSQDRVGGGYTF.

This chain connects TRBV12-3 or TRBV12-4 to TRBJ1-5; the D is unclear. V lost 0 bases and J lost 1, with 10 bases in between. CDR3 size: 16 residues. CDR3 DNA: TGTGCCAGCAGTTTAGCGATAGGCGACAGCAATCAGCCCCAGCATTTT. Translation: CASSLAIGDSNQPQHF.

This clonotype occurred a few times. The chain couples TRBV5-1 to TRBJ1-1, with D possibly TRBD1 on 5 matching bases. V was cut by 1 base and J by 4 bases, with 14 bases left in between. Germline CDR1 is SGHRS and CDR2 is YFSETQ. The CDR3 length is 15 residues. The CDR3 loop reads CASSLSLAGSTEAFF. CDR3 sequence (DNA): TGCGCCAGCAGCTTGTCGCTGGCAGGGAGCACTGAAGCTTTCTTT.

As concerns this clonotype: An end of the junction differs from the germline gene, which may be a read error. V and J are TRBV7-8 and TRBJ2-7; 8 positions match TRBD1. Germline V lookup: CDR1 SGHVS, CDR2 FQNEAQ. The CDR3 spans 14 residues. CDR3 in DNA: TGTGCCAGCAGCCCCCGGACAGGGATCTCCGAGCAGTACTTT. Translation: CASSPRTGISEQYF.

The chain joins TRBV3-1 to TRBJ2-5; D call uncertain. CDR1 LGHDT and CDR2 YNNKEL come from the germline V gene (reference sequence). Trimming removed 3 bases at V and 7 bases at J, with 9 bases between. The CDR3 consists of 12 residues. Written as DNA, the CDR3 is TGTGCCAGCAGCCAGGGGTGGGGGACCCAGTACTTC. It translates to CASSQGWGTQYF.

Here the CDR3 DNA reads TGCGCCAGCAGTGAGTCGACTAGCGGATCCTACGAGCAGTACTTC. As protein: CASSESTSGSYEQYF. The V call is TRBV10-2, the J call TRBJ2-7; 9 positions agree with TRBD2. The V and J ends lost 0 bases and 1 base, in that order; junction bases with no gene match: 1. The CDR3 has 15 amino acids. The germline CDR1 and CDR2 sequences are WSHSY and SAAADI.

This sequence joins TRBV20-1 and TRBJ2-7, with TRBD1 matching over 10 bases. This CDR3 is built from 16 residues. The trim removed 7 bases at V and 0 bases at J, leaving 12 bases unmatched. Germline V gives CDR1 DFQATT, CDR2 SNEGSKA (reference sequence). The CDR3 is CSVFQTGTGDSYEQYF. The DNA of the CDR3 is TGCAGTGTCTTTCAAACTGGGACAGGGGACTCCTACGAGCAGTACTTC.

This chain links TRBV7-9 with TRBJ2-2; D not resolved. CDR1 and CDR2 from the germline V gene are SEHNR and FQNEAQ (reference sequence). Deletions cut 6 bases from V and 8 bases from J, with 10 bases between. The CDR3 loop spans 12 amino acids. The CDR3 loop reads CASRPRQGELFF. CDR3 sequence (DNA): TGTGCCAGCAGGCCCCGGCAGGGGGAGCTGTTTTTT.

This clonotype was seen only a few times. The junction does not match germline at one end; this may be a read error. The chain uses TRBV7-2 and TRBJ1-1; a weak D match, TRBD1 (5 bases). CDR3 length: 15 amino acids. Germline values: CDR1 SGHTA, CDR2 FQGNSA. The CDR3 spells CASSLGWGVNTEAFF. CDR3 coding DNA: TGTGCCAGCAGCTTAGGTTGGGGGGTGAACACTGAGGCTTTCTTT.

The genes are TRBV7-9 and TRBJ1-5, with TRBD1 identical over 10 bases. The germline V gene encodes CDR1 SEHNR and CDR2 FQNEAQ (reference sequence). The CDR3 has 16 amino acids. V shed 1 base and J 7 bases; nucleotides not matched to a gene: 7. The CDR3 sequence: CASSLGMGQGKQPQHF. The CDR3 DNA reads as TGTGCCAGCAGCTTAGGGATGGGACAGGGGAAACAGCCCCAGCATTTT.

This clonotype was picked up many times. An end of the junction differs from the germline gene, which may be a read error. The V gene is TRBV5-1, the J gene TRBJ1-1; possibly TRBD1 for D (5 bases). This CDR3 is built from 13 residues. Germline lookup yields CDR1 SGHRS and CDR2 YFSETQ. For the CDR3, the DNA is TGTGCCAGCAGCTTTCATCCAGGGACTGAAGCTTTCTTT. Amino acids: CASSFHPGTEAFF.

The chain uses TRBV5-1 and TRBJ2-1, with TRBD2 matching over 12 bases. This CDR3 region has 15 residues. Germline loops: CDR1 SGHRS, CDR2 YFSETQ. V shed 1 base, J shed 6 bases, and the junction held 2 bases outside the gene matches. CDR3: CASSLMTSGSNEQFF. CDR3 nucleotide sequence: TGCGCCAGCAGCTTGATGACTAGCGGGAGCAATGAGCAGTTCTTC.

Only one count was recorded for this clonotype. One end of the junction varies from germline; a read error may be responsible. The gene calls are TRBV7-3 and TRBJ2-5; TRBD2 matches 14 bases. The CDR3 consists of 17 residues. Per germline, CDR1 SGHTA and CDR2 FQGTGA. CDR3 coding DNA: TGCGCCAGCAGCTTGGAAAGACTAGCGGGGGGGCAAGAGACCCAGTACTTC. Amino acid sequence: CASSLERLAGGQETQYF.

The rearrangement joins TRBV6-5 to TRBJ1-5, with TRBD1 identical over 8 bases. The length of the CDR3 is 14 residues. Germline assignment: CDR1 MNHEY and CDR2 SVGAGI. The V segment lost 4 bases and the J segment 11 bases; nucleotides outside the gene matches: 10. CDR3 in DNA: TGTGCCAGCAGTTTAACAGGGGGGGGTGAGACCCAGCATTTT. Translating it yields CASSLTGGGETQHF.

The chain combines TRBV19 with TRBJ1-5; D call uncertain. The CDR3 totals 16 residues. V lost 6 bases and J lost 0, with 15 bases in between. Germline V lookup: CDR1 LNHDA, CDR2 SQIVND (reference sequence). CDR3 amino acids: CASSHRLLYSNQPQHF. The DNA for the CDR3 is TGTGCCAGTAGCCATAGACTCCTTTATAGCAATCAGCCCCAGCATTTT.

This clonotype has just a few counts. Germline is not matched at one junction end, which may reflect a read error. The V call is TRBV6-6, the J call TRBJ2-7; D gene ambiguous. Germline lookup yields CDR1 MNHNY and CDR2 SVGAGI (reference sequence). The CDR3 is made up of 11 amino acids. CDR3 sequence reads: CAISENGEQYF. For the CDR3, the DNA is TGTGCCATCAGTGAAAACGGCGAGCAGTACTTC.

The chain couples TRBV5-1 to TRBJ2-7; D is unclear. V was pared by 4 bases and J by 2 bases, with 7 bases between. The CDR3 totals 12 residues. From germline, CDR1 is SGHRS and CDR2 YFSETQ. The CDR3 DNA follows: TGCGCCAGCAGCGTGGTGGCCTACGAGCAGTACTTC. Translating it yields CASSVVAYEQYF. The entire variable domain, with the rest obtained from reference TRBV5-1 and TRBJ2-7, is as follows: KAGVTQTPRYLIKTRGQQVTLSCSPISGHRSVSWYQQTPGQGLQFLFEYFSETQRNKGNFPGRFSGRQFSNSRSEMNVSTLELGDSALYLCASSVVAYEQYFGPGTRLTVT.

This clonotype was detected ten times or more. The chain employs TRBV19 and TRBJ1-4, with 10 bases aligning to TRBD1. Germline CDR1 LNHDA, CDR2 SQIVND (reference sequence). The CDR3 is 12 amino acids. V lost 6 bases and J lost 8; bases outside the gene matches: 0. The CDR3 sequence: CASRTGGEKLFF. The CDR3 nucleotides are TGTGCCAGTAGGACAGGGGGCGAAAAACTGTTTTTT.

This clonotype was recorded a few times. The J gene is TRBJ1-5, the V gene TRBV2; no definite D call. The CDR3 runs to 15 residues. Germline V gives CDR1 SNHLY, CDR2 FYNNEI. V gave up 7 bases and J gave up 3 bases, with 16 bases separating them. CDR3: CASTPDGGYNQPQHF. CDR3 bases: TGTGCCAGCACCCCGGACGGTGGGTACAATCAGCCCCAGCATTTT. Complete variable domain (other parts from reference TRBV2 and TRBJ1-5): EPEVTQTPSHQVTQMGQEVILRCVPISNHLYFYWYRQILGQKVEFLVSFYNNEISEKSEIFDDQFSVERPDGSNFTLKIRSTKLEDSAMYFCASTPDGGYNQPQHFGDGTRLSIL.

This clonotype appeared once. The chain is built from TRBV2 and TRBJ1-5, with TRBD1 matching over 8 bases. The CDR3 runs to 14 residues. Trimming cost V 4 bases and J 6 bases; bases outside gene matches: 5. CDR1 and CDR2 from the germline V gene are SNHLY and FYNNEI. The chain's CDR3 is CASSGTGTSQPQHF. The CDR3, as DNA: TGTGCCAGCAGTGGGACAGGGACATCTCAGCCCCAGCATTTT.

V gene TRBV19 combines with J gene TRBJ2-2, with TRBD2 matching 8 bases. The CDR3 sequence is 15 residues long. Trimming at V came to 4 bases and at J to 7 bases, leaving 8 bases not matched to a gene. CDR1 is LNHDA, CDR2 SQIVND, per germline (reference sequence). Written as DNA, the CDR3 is TGTGCCAGTAGTACACGGGCCAGCGGGGGCGGGGAGCTGTTTTTT. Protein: CASSTRASGGGELFF.

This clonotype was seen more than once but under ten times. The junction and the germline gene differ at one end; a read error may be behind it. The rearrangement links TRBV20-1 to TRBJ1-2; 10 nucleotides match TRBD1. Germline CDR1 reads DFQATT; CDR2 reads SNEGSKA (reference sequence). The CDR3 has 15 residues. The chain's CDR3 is CSAKPMTGGVFGYTF. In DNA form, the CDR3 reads TGTAGTGCTAAACCGATGACAGGGGGCGTTTTTGGCTACACCTTC.